A single sample gave rise to the 25 T cell receptor beta chains below, sequenced in a study of post-analysis software for immune sequencing data. Unique molecular identifiers were carried by the TCR beta cDNA libraries. TCRdb redid the calling of the PCR reads with MiXCR, one entry per CDR3 protein. Among under 200,000 distinct CDR3 sequences listed, 36% were seen once. Source: blood, taken after autologous hematopoietic stem cell transplantation. These receptors were collected from a girl aged 5-17 years with multiple sclerosis.

The V gene is TRBV6-6, the J gene TRBJ2-6, with 10 bases matching TRBD1. V gave up 5 bases and J gave up 8 bases; unmatched junction bases: 6. The CDR3 runs 15 residues. Germline V gene lookup returns CDR1 MNHNY and CDR2 SVGAGI (reference sequence). The CDR3 DNA is TGTGCCAGCAGTCACGGACAGGGGGAATCCAACGTCCTGACTTTC. Its protein is CASSHGQGESNVLTF.

This clonotype was counted only a few times. The rearrangement uses TRBV25-1 and TRBJ1-1; D perhaps matches TRBD1 (5 bases). The germline CDR1 and CDR2 sequences are MGHDK and SYGVNS. V was cut by 3 bases and J by 1 base, with 15 bases left in between. The CDR3 covers 16 residues. This chain's CDR3 is CASSDSRGAGNTEAFF. The CDR3 region has the DNA TGTGCCAGCAGTGACTCTCGAGGGGCAGGGAACACTGAAGCTTTCTTT.

As regards this clonotype: A read error may account for a junction end that differs from germline. The chain employs TRBV5-6 and TRBJ2-5; possibly TRBD2 for D (5 bases). CDR3 length: 15 residues. The germline V gene encodes CDR1 SGHDT and CDR2 YYEEEE. CDR3 region: CASSLAPRGGETRYF. The CDR3 nucleotides are TGTGCCAGCAGCTTGGCCCCGAGAGGAGGAGAGACCCGGTACTTC. Variable domain in full (rest from reference TRBV5-6 and TRBJ2-5): DAGVTQSPTHLIKTRGQQVTLRCSPKSGHDTVSWYQQALGQGPQFIFQYYEEEERQRGNFPDRFSGHQFPNYSSELNVNALLLGDSALYLCASSLAPRGGETRYFGPGTRLLVL.

This clonotype was detected a few times. V is TRBV6-5 and J is TRBJ2-2; 9 nucleotides agree with TRBD1. The length of the CDR3 is 14 residues. Germline V gene data show CDR1 as MNHEY and CDR2 as SVGAGI. V lost 8 bases and J lost 0; bases outside the gene matches: 1. The CDR3 region has the DNA TGTGCCAGCCGGACAGGGGCGAACACCGGGGAGCTGTTTTTT. Amino acids: CASRTGANTGELFF.

This chain uses TRBV20-1 with TRBJ1-2; 7 bases match TRBD1. Germline assignment: CDR1 DFQATT and CDR2 SNEGSKA (reference sequence). The CDR3 length is 15 residues. Trimming took 3 bases from V and 5 from J; bases not matched to a gene: 12. The CDR3: CSASHDSGTAYGYTF. In DNA form, the CDR3 reads TGCAGTGCTAGTCACGATAGCGGGACAGCATATGGCTACACCTTC.

This sequence joins TRBV10-3 and TRBJ2-2; a possible D gene is TRBD2 (6 bases). The ends were cut back, 5 bases at V and 5 bases at J, with 18 bases in the middle. Germline CDR1 is ENHRY and CDR2 is SYGVKD. The CDR3 totals 16 residues. CDR3 residues: CAISPWTPTSTGELFF. CDR3 coding DNA: TGTGCCATCAGTCCCTGGACCCCGACTAGTACCGGGGAGCTGTTTTTT.

V gene TRBV5-1 combines with J gene TRBJ2-7; 12 positions agree with TRBD2. In germline, CDR1 is SGHRS, CDR2 YFSETQ. The J segment lost 3 bases and the V segment lost 2 bases, leaving 3 bases of the junction unmatched. CDR3 length equals 15 residues. CDR3 sequence reads: CASSLGLAGIYEQYF. As DNA, the CDR3 is TGCGCCAGCAGCTTAGGACTAGCGGGGATCTACGAGCAGTACTTC.

A few counts support this clonotype. CDR3 amino acids: CASSTLGGTGANVLTF. CDR3 sequence (DNA): TGTGCCAGCAGCACGTTGGGGGGGACTGGGGCCAACGTCCTGACTTTC. This sequence joins TRBV7-3 and TRBJ2-6; 7 bases agree with TRBD2. V trimming: 5 bases; J trimming: 2 bases; junction bases outside the gene matches: 6. This CDR3 spans 16 amino acids. CDR1 is SGHTA, CDR2 FQGTGA, per germline.

This clonotype was found a few times. V and J are TRBV6-1 and TRBJ2-1; 8 bases match TRBD1. Germline CDR1 is MNHNS and CDR2 is SASEGT. V trimming: 4 bases; J trimming: 5 bases; junction bases outside the gene matches: 10. The CDR3 contains 16 residues. CDR3 protein: CASSALTGAVNNEQFF. The CDR3 nucleotides are TGTGCCAGCAGTGCCTTGACAGGGGCTGTTAACAATGAGCAGTTCTTC.

This rearrangement joins TRBV15 to TRBJ1-5; no clear D. The CDR3 extends over 15 amino acids. The V end lost 0 bases, the J end lost 0 bases, and 6 bases lay between the germline ends. Germline V gene data show CDR1 as LNHNV and CDR2 as YYDKDF (reference sequence). CDR3 bases: TGTGCCACCAGCAGAGATCGGAGTAGCAATCAGCCCCAGCATTTT. This translates into CATSRDRSSNQPQHF.

The chain combines TRBV6-2 or TRBV6-3 with TRBJ2-7; D is uncertain. From germline, CDR1 is MNHEY and CDR2 SVGEGT. This CDR3 region has 11 residues. The germline V and J ends were trimmed by 6 bases and 6 bases, with 9 bases remaining between them. The CDR3 sequence is CASSNDGEQYF. DNA of the CDR3: TGTGCCAGCAGCAACGACGGCGAGCAGTACTTC.

This clonotype turned up a few times. The genes are TRBV4-2 and TRBJ1-2; 7 bases fit TRBD1. With V trimmed by 1 base and J by 8 bases, 4 bases remained unmatched. The germline V gene encodes CDR1 LGHNA and CDR2 YNFKEQ. There are 13 residues in the CDR3. CDR3 nucleotide sequence: TGTGCCAGCAGCCAAGGTACAGGGGAAGGCTACACCTTC. Protein sequence: CASSQGTGEGYTF.

The CDR3 coding sequence is TGTGCCAGCAGCCCCAATGGACAGGCATTGGGGACAGATACGCAGTATTTT. Protein product: CASSPNGQALGTDTQYF. The chain has TRBV7-8 and TRBJ2-3; 7 bases line up with TRBD1. Trimming cost V 5 bases and J 3 bases; bases outside gene matches: 14. The CDR3 loop spans 17 amino acids. The germline V gene encodes CDR1 SGHVS and CDR2 FQNEAQ. Complete variable domain (other parts from reference TRBV7-8 and TRBJ2-3): GAGVSQSPRYKVAKRGQDVALRCDPISGHVSLFWYQQALGQGPEFLTYFQNEAQLDKSGLPSDRFFAERPEGSVSTLKIQRTQQEDSAVYLCASSPNGQALGTDTQYFGPGTRLTVL.

The V and J genes are TRBV7-9 and TRBJ2-7; 7 positions match TRBD1. With V trimmed by 2 bases and J by 5 bases, 9 bases remained unmatched. CDR1 is SEHNR and CDR2 is FQNEAQ in the germline V gene (reference sequence). The length of the CDR3 is 15 residues. In DNA, the CDR3 is TGTGCCAGCAGCTTAAGCGAACAGGGGTTACACGAGCAGTACTTC. Protein sequence: CASSLSEQGLHEQYF. The full variable domain, its missing parts supplied by reference TRBV7-9 and TRBJ2-7, is DTGVSQNPRHKITKRGQNVTFRCDPISEHNRLYWYRQTLGQGPEFLTYFQNEAQLEKSRLLSDRFSAERPKGSFSTLEIQRTEQGDSAMYLCASSLSEQGLHEQYFGPGTRLTVT.

The chain has TRBV15 and TRBJ2-7, with unresolved D. The germline CDR1 and CDR2 sequences are LNHNV and YYDKDF (reference sequence). V was pared by 4 bases and J by 2 bases, with 15 bases between. CDR3 length: 15 amino acids. The chain's CDR3 is CATSIGLTTPYEQYF. DNA of the CDR3: TGTGCCACCAGCATAGGGCTAACCACCCCCTACGAGCAGTACTTC. Supplemented by reference TRBV15 and TRBJ2-7, the full variable domain reads DAMVIQNPRYQVTQFGKPVTLSCSQTLNHNVMYWYQQKSSQAPKLLFHYYDKDFNNEADTPDNFQSRRPNTSFCFLDIRSPGLGDTAMYLCATSIGLTTPYEQYFGPGTRLTVT.

The chain couples TRBV7-8 to TRBJ2-7, with a tentative D call TRBD1 (6 bases). Germline CDR1 SGHVS, CDR2 FQNEAQ. The CDR3 covers 14 residues. The V gene lost 1 base and the J gene lost 2 bases, with 9 bases spanning the gap. CDR3 in amino acids: CASSLDTGPYEQYF. As DNA, the CDR3 is TGTGCCAGCAGCTTAGACACAGGGCCCTACGAGCAGTACTTC.

The chain joins TRBV5-1 to TRBJ2-3; maybe TRBD2 (5 bases). Deletions cut 4 bases from V and 2 bases from J, with 20 bases between. The germline V gene encodes CDR1 SGHRS and CDR2 YFSETQ. The CDR3 extends over 17 amino acids. The CDR3 reads CASSPRTASDYTDTQYF. CDR3 nucleotide sequence: TGCGCCAGCAGCCCCCGGACGGCCAGCGACTACACAGATACGCAGTATTTT.

The chain has TRBV11-2 and TRBJ1-3, with TRBD1 matching 8 bases. J gave up 5 bases and V 5 bases, and 11 bases lay outside the gene matches. The germline V gene encodes CDR1 SGHAT and CDR2 FQNNGV. This CDR3 comprises 16 residues. In DNA, the CDR3 is TGTGCCAGCAGCACCCTAGGACAGGGAGGGAGAAACACCATATATTTT. It codes for CASSTLGQGGRNTIYF.

CDR3 protein: CASSQDLGLANEQYF. CDR3 bases: TGTGCCAGCAGCCAAGATCTGGGACTAGCAAACGAGCAGTACTTC. The V call is TRBV14, the J call TRBJ2-7, with 9 bases fitting TRBD2. V lost 0 bases, J lost 5 bases, and 5 bases stayed unmatched. Germline values: CDR1 SGHDN, CDR2 FVKESK. This CDR3 region has 15 residues. The full variable domain, in which reference TRBV14 and TRBJ2-7 provide the parts outside the CDR3, is EAGVTQFPSHSVIEKGQTVTLRCDPISGHDNLYWYRRVMGKEIKFLLHFVKESKQDESGMPNNRFLAERTGGTYSTLKVQPAELEDSGVYFCASSQDLGLANEQYFGPGTRLTVT.

This chain links TRBV12-3 or TRBV12-4 with TRBJ2-1; 12 bases are a match to TRBD1. CDR3 size: 17 residues. The V and J ends lost 5 bases and 5 bases, in that order; junction bases with no gene match: 10. The CDR3 DNA is TGTGCCAGCAGTCTTCTCCGGGACAGGGGGCCAGACAATGAGCAGTTCTTC. As protein: CASSLLRDRGPDNEQFF.

Concerning this clonotype itself: The germline gene is not matched at one end of the junction; a read error may be the cause. The genes are TRBV7-7 and TRBJ1-4; D unclear. Looked up from germline, CDR1 is SSHAT and CDR2 is FNYEAQ (reference sequence). This CDR3 comprises 13 residues. In DNA form, the CDR3 reads TGTGCTAGCAGCTCCCGAACTAATGAAAAACTGTTTTTT. This codes for CASSSRTNEKLFF. Drawing the rest from reference TRBV7-7 and TRBJ1-4, the complete variable domain is GAGVSQSPRYKVTKRGQDVTLRCDPISSHATLYWYQQALGQGPEFLTYFNYEAQPDKSGLPSDRFSAERPEGSISTLTIQRTEQRDSAMYRCASSSRTNEKLFFGSGTQLSVL.

This clonotype was picked up a small number of times. The chain is built from TRBV4-3 and TRBJ1-1; maybe TRBD1 (5 bases). Trimming pared 5 bases from V and 1 base from J, leaving 8 bases between. Germline V gene data show CDR1 as LGHNA and CDR2 as YSLEER. The CDR3 length is 13 residues. The DNA for the CDR3 is TGCGCCAGCAGCTGGGGGGGGAACACTGAAGCTTTCTTT. Translating it yields CASSWGGNTEAFF.

This chain connects TRBV7-2 to TRBJ1-1; the match to TRBD1 covers 8 bases. With 7 bases clipped from V and 7 bases from J, the junction kept 17 bases outside the gene matches. The CDR3 is made up of 16 amino acids. Germline loops: CDR1 SGHTA, CDR2 FQGNSA. The CDR3 DNA sequence: TGTGCCAGCACCGATTTTACGAATTCAGGGGGCAATGAAGCTTTCTTT. Translated: CASTDFTNSGGNEAFF. Variable domain in full (rest from reference TRBV7-2 and TRBJ1-1): GAGVSQSPSNKVTEKGKDVELRCDPISGHTALYWYRQSLGQGLEFLIYFQGNSAPDKSGLPSDRFSAERTGGSVSTLTIQRTQQEDSAVYLCASTDFTNSGGNEAFFGQGTRLTVV.

This clonotype was counted a single time. J is TRBJ2-1 and V is TRBV12-3 or TRBV12-4; the D gene is possibly TRBD2 (6 bases). The V gene lost 6 bases and the J gene lost 6 bases, with 12 bases spanning the gap. The CDR3 has 13 residues. DNA for the CDR3: TGTGCCAGCAGCCGGGACTGGGGCAATGAGCAGTTCTTC. Its translation: CASSRDWGNEQFF.

V and J are TRBV27 and TRBJ2-1; D is uncertain. Germline lookup yields CDR1 MNHEY and CDR2 SMNVEV (reference sequence). V lost 2 bases to trimming and J lost 11 bases, with 13 bases between them. The CDR3 consists of 13 residues. The CDR3 spells CASSLIRTGKQFF. CDR3 bases: TGTGCCAGCAGTTTAATCCGCACCGGTAAGCAGTTCTTC.